The 29 T cell receptor beta chains reported below all come from one sample, sequenced in a study of shared clonotypes between healthy human individuals. Cells designated naive CD8 were CD45RO-negative and were positively selected for CCR7, with terminally differentiated effector memory CD45RA+ cells excluded. TCRdb's copy holds only in-frame clones and misses some; the assay was immunoSEQ multiplex PCR. Among a few million clones, 85% to 95% were seen once, and the ten largest hold more than 1.5%. Sample: naive CD8+ T cells from PBMCs. All receptors come from a man aged 18 to 30 in good health. Some clones in this sample may be carry-over from other donors' samples.

The sample holds one count of this clone. The rearrangement links TRBV28 to TRBJ2-7, with TRBD1 matching 9 bases. This CDR3 has 16 residues. Germline values: CDR1 MDHEN, CDR2 SYDVKM. With V trimmed by 2 bases and J by 0 bases, 5 bases remained unmatched. This CDR3 is CASSLLDRGNSYEQYF. The CDR3 coding sequence is TGTGCCAGCAGTTTACTGGACAGGGGAAACTCCTACGAGCAGTACTTC.

This chain links TRBV6-5 with TRBJ1-2; no reliable D call. V was shortened by 6 bases and J by 5 bases, with 13 bases between the two germline ends. Germline V gene sequence: CDR1 MNHEY, CDR2 SVGAGI. CDR3 length: 13 residues. The CDR3 loop reads CASSPVPVYGYTF. The CDR3 DNA follows: TGTGCCAGCAGCCCTGTTCCTGTATATGGCTACACCTTC.

For the CDR3, the DNA is TGTGCCAGCAGCTCCCGAGAGGGACAAGAGACCCAGTACTTC. Protein: CASSSREGQETQYF. The chain combines TRBV11-3 with TRBJ2-5; a possible D gene is TRBD2 (5 bases). Looked up from germline, CDR1 is SGHNT and CDR2 is YENEEA. The V and J ends lost 4 bases and 2 bases respectively, with 11 bases between them. The CDR3 contains 14 residues.

The V and J genes are TRBV7-8 and TRBJ2-3; the match to TRBD2 covers 13 bases. Germline V gene sequence: CDR1 SGHVS, CDR2 FQNEAQ. CDR3 length equals 18 residues. V was clipped by 3 bases and J by 6 bases; unmatched bases: 12. The CDR3 loop reads CASSFGLAGVGLEDTQYF. The CDR3 DNA is TGTGCCAGCAGCTTTGGACTAGCGGGAGTTGGTTTGGAGGATACGCAGTATTTT. Using reference TRBV7-8 and TRBJ2-3 for the parts outside the CDR3, the full variable domain is GAGVSQSPRYKVAKRGQDVALRCDPISGHVSLFWYQQALGQGPEFLTYFQNEAQLDKSGLPSDRFFAERPEGSVSTLKIQRTQQEDSAVYLCASSFGLAGVGLEDTQYFGPGTRLTVL.

This chain joins TRBV27 and TRBJ2-7; 7 nucleotides agree with TRBD1. Per the germline V gene, CDR1 is MNHEY and CDR2 is SMNVEV (reference sequence). The CDR3 spans 14 residues. Trimming at V came to 5 bases and at J to 2 bases, leaving 6 bases not matched to a gene. The CDR3 here is CASSHGQAAYEQYF. In DNA form, the CDR3 reads TGTGCCAGCAGTCACGGACAGGCAGCCTACGAGCAGTACTTC.

This clone came up once. The rearrangement joins TRBV15 to TRBJ2-3; D perhaps matches TRBD2 (6 bases). Germline V lookup: CDR1 LNHNV, CDR2 YYDKDF (reference sequence). The CDR3 has 18 residues. Trimming cost V 0 bases and J 0 bases, with 16 bases left between them. CDR3 protein: CATSRDHARELSTDTQYF. CDR3 nucleotides: TGTGCCACCAGCAGAGACCACGCCCGGGAGCTGAGCACAGATACGCAGTATTTT.

The chain employs TRBV25-1 and TRBJ2-3; D is perhaps TRBD1 (6 bases). Trimming cost V 7 bases and J 0 bases, with 20 bases left between them. Germline CDR1 MGHDK, CDR2 SYGVNS. CDR3 length: 17 amino acids. CDR3 sequence: CASIILGDGQSTDTQYF. CDR3 DNA: TGTGCCAGCATTATTCTAGGTGACGGACAGAGCACAGATACGCAGTATTTT.

The chain joins TRBV5-6 to TRBJ2-7; possible D gene TRBD2, 6 bases. V lost 3 bases and J 4 bases, leaving 17 bases between the germline ends. The CDR3 runs 15 residues. The germline V gene has CDR1 SGHDT and CDR2 YYEEEE. The CDR3 is CASSWKALAQYEQYF. The CDR3 nucleotides read TGTGCCAGCAGCTGGAAAGCACTAGCACAATACGAGCAGTACTTC.

The table lists this clone with a count of one. The chain couples TRBV15 to TRBJ2-1; D is ambiguous. V was cut by 5 bases and J by 7 bases, with 12 bases left in between. Germline CDR1 reads LNHNV; CDR2 reads YYDKDF (reference sequence). The CDR3 totals 13 residues. This chain's CDR3 is CATSRRDGNEQFF. DNA of the CDR3: TGTGCCACCAGCCGTCGAGATGGTAATGAGCAGTTCTTC.

The chain uses TRBV6-5 and TRBJ2-5, with 15 bases aligning to TRBD2. The CDR3 runs 16 residues. The ends lost 1 base at V and 5 bases at J; junction bases unmatched: 2. Germline values: CDR1 MNHEY, CDR2 SVGAGI. This CDR3 reads CASSYLGTSGGETQYF. The CDR3 DNA is TGTGCCAGCAGTTACTTAGGGACTAGCGGGGGGGAGACCCAGTACTTC.

Details on this clone: The same CDR3 also results from other DNA sequences found in this sample. The chain has TRBV27 and TRBJ2-7; 8 nucleotides match TRBD2. Trimming at V came to 5 bases and at J to 3 bases, leaving 6 bases not matched to a gene. The CDR3 runs to 14 residues. In germline, CDR1 is MNHEY, CDR2 SMNVEV (reference sequence). CDR3 coding DNA: TGTGCCAGCAGTCCCCGGGGGGGATACTACGAGCAGTACTTC. Encoded protein: CASSPRGGYYEQYF.

V gene TRBV27 combines with J gene TRBJ2-2; no reliable D call. The V gene lost 2 bases and the J gene lost 1 base, with 8 bases spanning the gap. Germline values: CDR1 MNHEY, CDR2 SMNVEV (reference sequence). The CDR3 sequence is 15 residues long. Here the CDR3 DNA reads TGTGCCAGCAGTTTAGTGGGTGTGAACACCGGGGAGCTGTTTTTT. It translates to CASSLVGVNTGELFF.

Here the CDR3 DNA reads TGCGCCAGCAGCCCCCAGGGTGGCGGAGCCTACGAGCAGTACTTC. As protein: CASSPQGGGAYEQYF. The J gene is TRBJ2-7, the V gene TRBV4-1; possibly TRBD1 for D (5 bases). The CDR3 consists of 15 residues. Looked up from germline, CDR1 is MGHRA and CDR2 is YSYEKL. Trimming took 4 bases from V and 2 from J, leaving 15 bases between them.

The CDR3, as DNA: TGTGCCATCAGTGGCTATGGGGGGTCAGATACGCAGTATTTT. This encodes CAISGYGGSDTQYF. The gene calls are TRBV10-3 and TRBJ2-3; D perhaps matches TRBD2 (6 bases). This CDR3 has 14 amino acids. In germline, CDR1 is ENHRY, CDR2 SYGVKD. Deletions cut 4 bases from V and 4 bases from J, with 12 bases between.

Details on this clone: The sample carries other DNA sequences with the same CDR3. The V gene is TRBV11-2, the J gene TRBJ2-1; tentatively, D is TRBD2 (6 bases). This CDR3 contains 14 residues. Germline V gene lookup returns CDR1 SGHAT and CDR2 FQNNGV. Trimming stripped 1 base from V and 3 bases from J, with 7 bases between. The CDR3 DNA follows: TGTGCCAGCAGCTTAGGGGGGGACTACAATGAGCAGTTCTTC. Amino acid sequence: CASSLGGDYNEQFF.

The rearrangement links TRBV28 to TRBJ2-5; weak D call: TRBD2 (5 bases). Trimming stripped 6 bases from V and 5 bases from J, with 25 bases between. The CDR3 has 17 residues. The germline gives CDR1 MDHEN, CDR2 SYDVKM. The CDR3, as DNA: TGTGCCAGCAGGCAACCCCCAGCGTCCGGGCGAGGGGAGACCCAGTACTTC. This codes for CASRQPPASGRGETQYF. The complete variable domain, with remaining parts taken from reference TRBV28 and TRBJ2-5, reads DVKVTQSSRYLVKRTGEKVFLECVQDMDHENMFWYRQDPGLGLRLIYFSYDVKMKEKGDIPEGYSVSREKKERFSLILESASTNQTSMYLCASRQPPASGRGETQYFGPGTRLLVL.

J is TRBJ2-7 and V is TRBV27, with 8 positions matching TRBD2. J gave up 0 bases and V 11 bases, and 18 bases lay outside the gene matches. CDR3 length: 17 amino acids. Germline values: CDR1 MNHEY, CDR2 SMNVEV (reference sequence). The CDR3 DNA is TGTGCCGCACGGGCCGGGGGGGCGCTGGGGGCCTCCTACGAGCAGTACTTC. Translating it yields CAARAGGALGASYEQYF.

Of note for this clone: This CDR3 is also generated by other DNA sequences in the sample. The chain links TRBV14 to TRBJ2-7; 8 nucleotides line up with TRBD1. The V and J ends lost 8 bases and 3 bases, in that order; junction bases with no gene match: 6. This CDR3 has 13 residues. The germline V gene has CDR1 SGHDN and CDR2 FVKESK. The DNA of the CDR3 is TGTGCCAGCGGACAGGGCGGCTACTACGAGCAGTACTTC. This sequence encodes CASGQGGYYEQYF.

The chain is built from TRBV7-3 and TRBJ2-2; 8 bases fit TRBD1. The CDR3 consists of 17 residues. Unmatched junction bases numbered 9, after V lost 2 bases and J lost 4 bases. Germline CDR1 reads SGHTA; CDR2 reads FQGTGA. The CDR3 DNA reads as TGTGCCAGCAGCTTACCGGACAGGGCATCGAGCACCGGGGAGCTGTTTTTT. It codes for CASSLPDRASSTGELFF.

Concerning this clone itself: At the DNA level, this CDR3 is encoded by other sequences in the same sample as well. V and J are TRBV9 and TRBJ2-7; D is unresolved. The germline V and J ends were trimmed by 0 bases and 3 bases, with 10 bases remaining between them. CDR1 is SGDLS, CDR2 YYNGEE, per germline. The CDR3 runs to 14 residues. The CDR3 DNA sequence: TGTGCCAGCAGCGTAGATGGCAGTCTCTACGAGCAGTACTTC. Its protein is CASSVDGSLYEQYF.

The chain joins TRBV29-1 to TRBJ1-1; maybe TRBD1 (5 bases). CDR1 and CDR2 from the germline V gene are SQVTM and ANQGSEA. The V end was cut by 5 bases, the J end by 5 bases, with 18 bases between. The CDR3 has 14 amino acids. The CDR3 protein is CSVNGGGLRTEAFF. CDR3 nucleotide sequence: TGCAGCGTTAATGGTGGGGGACTTAGGACTGAAGCTTTCTTT.

J is TRBJ2-1 and V is TRBV2; 11 bases line up with TRBD2. CDR1 is SNHLY and CDR2 is FYNNEI in the germline V gene. J lost 3 bases, V lost 7 bases, and 2 bases had no gene match. The CDR3 spans 14 residues. The DNA of the CDR3 is TGTGCCAGCACCGGGACTAGCGGCTACAATGAGCAGTTCTTC. It translates to CASTGTSGYNEQFF.

For the CDR3, the DNA is TGTGCCAGCAGTTGGCGTGAGCCCACGGCCTACAATGAGCAGTTCTTC. Encoded protein: CASSWREPTAYNEQFF. J is TRBJ2-1 and V is TRBV6-5; D gene unclear. CDR1 and CDR2 from the germline V gene are MNHEY and SVGAGI. This CDR3 is built from 16 residues. V lost 4 bases and J lost 2, with 15 bases in between.

CDR3 sequence (DNA): TGTGCCAGCAGCCGGACTAGCGGTCGCACAGATACGCAGTATTTT. Translated, it gives CASSRTSGRTDTQYF. The chain is built from TRBV5-8 and TRBJ2-3; 10 nucleotides match TRBD2. With 4 bases clipped from V and 1 base from J, the junction kept 3 bases outside the gene matches. The CDR3 loop spans 15 amino acids. The germline gives CDR1 SGHTS, CDR2 YDEGEE.

The genes are TRBV7-9 and TRBJ1-1; a possible D gene is TRBD1 (5 bases). Germline-derived CDR1 and CDR2 are SEHNR and FQNEAQ (reference sequence). The CDR3 contains 19 residues. Trimming took 3 bases from V and 3 from J, leaving 26 bases between them. In nucleotides, the CDR3 is TGTGCCAGCAGCTTCGGGGGATCATACGACGACCGGTGGGACACTGAAGCTTTCTTT. Its protein product is CASSFGGSYDDRWDTEAFF.

The V and J genes are TRBV7-8 and TRBJ2-1; 7 nucleotides match TRBD1. The CDR3 runs to 15 residues. J was trimmed by 4 bases and V by 4 bases; bases with no gene match: 7. Germline CDR1 SGHVS, CDR2 FQNEAQ. CDR3 amino acids: CASSWGTEFYNEQFF. The CDR3 bases are TGTGCCAGCAGCTGGGGGACAGAGTTTTACAATGAGCAGTTCTTC.

This clone was counted a few times. The rearrangement joins TRBV30 to TRBJ1-2; D perhaps matches TRBD1 (5 bases). V dropped 4 bases and J dropped 8 bases, with 14 bases sitting between them. The CDR3 sequence is 12 residues long. Germline V gene data show CDR1 as GTSNPN and CDR2 as SVGIG (reference sequence). The CDR3: CAWIRDGLGYTF. For the CDR3, the DNA is TGTGCCTGGATCCGGGACGGCTTGGGCTACACCTTC.

The chain carries TRBV7-9 and TRBJ1-4; 7 bases match TRBD1. Trimming took 3 bases from V and 7 from J; bases not matched to a gene: 8. CDR3 length: 15 residues. The germline V gene has CDR1 SEHNR and CDR2 FQNEAQ (reference sequence). The CDR3 DNA follows: TGTGCCAGCAGCTTGTTACAGGGGAAGGGTGAAAAACTGTTTTTT. Protein sequence: CASSLLQGKGEKLFF.

The chain links TRBV19 to TRBJ2-1; 10 bases line up with TRBD2. Germline assignment: CDR1 LNHDA and CDR2 SQIVND (reference sequence). The junction had 9 bases not matched to a gene; V was cut back by 0 bases and J by 7 bases. CDR3 length: 17 amino acids. The CDR3 DNA follows: TGTGCCAGTAGTATAGACGGACTAGCGGTAGGAGGTAATGAGCAGTTCTTC. The encoded protein is CASSIDGLAVGGNEQFF.